The 7 T cell receptor beta chains presented below share a single source sample, sequenced in a study of blood T cells in healthy people across ages. Then a second PCR, running roughly 6 to 12 cycles, was carried out with a sample-barcoded 5' primer and a J-beta primer mix. TCRdb itself ran the 5' RACE reads through MiXCR, one entry per CDR3 protein. The sample lists around 1,000,000 distinct CDR3 sequences, around 27% seen once, with 0.65% to 0.75% in the top ten. These data were also filed under a second study, of T cells of mothers and their children.

Sequencing used blood. Source of these receptors: a girl aged 2 to 10 in good health.

There are a few counts of this clonotype. The junction departs from germline at one end; a sequencing error may be responsible. The chain carries TRBV7-3 and TRBJ2-1; D not certain. This CDR3 comprises 11 residues. CDR1 is SGHTA and CDR2 is FQGTGA in the germline V gene. This CDR3 is CAGSIGNEQFF. The DNA of the CDR3 is TGTGCCGGCAGTATAGGGAATGAGCAGTTCTTC.

This chain links TRBV7-9 with TRBJ2-1; D may correspond to TRBD1 or TRBD2 (6 bases each). Germline-derived CDR1 and CDR2 are SEHNR and FQNEAQ (reference sequence). With 8 bases removed from V and 2 bases from J, the gap between germline ends came to 16 bases. The length of the CDR3 is 15 residues. CDR3: CASSTGAKPYNEQFF. The CDR3 bases are TGTGCCAGCTCTACGGGGGCTAAACCCTACAATGAGCAGTTCTTC.

This clonotype was seen repeatedly, ten times or more. The chain couples TRBV2 to TRBJ2-7; TRBD2 matches 11 bases. This CDR3 has 14 residues. In germline, CDR1 is SNHLY, CDR2 FYNNEI. V lost 6 bases, J lost 3 bases, and 4 bases stayed unmatched. The CDR3 region has the DNA TGTGCCAGCAGGTTGACTAGCGGGGACTACGAGCAGTACTTC. This gives the protein CASRLTSGDYEQYF. The full variable domain, in which reference TRBV2 and TRBJ2-7 provide the parts outside the CDR3, is EPEVTQTPSHQVTQMGQEVILRCVPISNHLYFYWYRQILGQKVEFLVSFYNNEISEKSEIFDDQFSVERPDGSNFTLKIRSTKLEDSAMYFCASRLTSGDYEQYFGPGTRLTVT.

This clonotype showed up just a few times. The V call is TRBV7-2, the J call TRBJ2-3; 14 bases map to TRBD2. V lost 5 bases and J lost 1; bases outside the gene matches: 2. Germline lookup yields CDR1 SGHTA and CDR2 FQGNSA. The CDR3 extends over 16 amino acids. CDR3 sequence: CASSLTSGRGTDTQYF. CDR3 in DNA: TGTGCCAGCAGCCTGACTAGCGGGAGGGGCACAGATACGCAGTATTTT.

V usage is TRBV2 and J usage is TRBJ1-2; D is possibly TRBD1 (6 bases). The CDR3 is made up of 15 amino acids. Trimming left V 3 bases short and J 4 bases short, with 15 bases between. Germline V gene data show CDR1 as SNHLY and CDR2 as FYNNEI. Here the CDR3 reads CASSEGGRDVYGYTF. In nucleotides, the CDR3 is TGTGCCAGCAGTGAGGGGGGGCGGGATGTCTATGGCTACACCTTC.

V usage is TRBV28 and J usage is TRBJ2-3; TRBD2 agrees at 14 bases. Germline-derived CDR1 and CDR2 are MDHEN and SYDVKM. There are 17 residues in the CDR3. The V segment lost 6 bases and the J segment 5 bases; nucleotides outside the gene matches: 10. This CDR3 is CASRKPGLAGAGDTQYF. The CDR3 region has the DNA TGTGCCAGCAGAAAACCGGGACTAGCGGGAGCAGGAGATACGCAGTATTTT.

The genes are TRBV27 and TRBJ2-5; D unclear. The J call is doubtful: the DNA matches TRBJ2-1 better. This CDR3 region has 13 residues. Germline CDR1 reads MNHEY; CDR2 reads SMNVEV (reference sequence). CDR3 region: CASSSGFHNEQFF. CDR3 DNA sequence: TGTGCCAGCAGTTCCGGTTTCCACAATGAGCAGTTCTTC.